These 3 T cell receptor beta chains originate from one sample sequenced in a study of Tregs in tolerant kidney transplant recipients. Some clones are missing from TCRdb's copy, which holds only in-frame ones; the method was immunoSEQ multiplex PCR. The top ten hold approximately 0.59% of the sample, which has roughly 120,000 clones, about 90% seen once. The sample taken for sequencing was CD4+ T cells from blood. The receptors were gathered from a human donor in good health.

The chain couples TRBV7-9 to TRBJ2-2, with 7 bases lining up with TRBD1. Losses at the gene ends were 5 bases for V and 5 bases for J; bases not matched to a gene: 5. Germline V gene data show CDR1 as SEHNR and CDR2 as FQNEAQ (reference sequence). The CDR3 extends over 14 amino acids. CDR3 protein: CASSPNRGTGELFF. CDR3 nucleotides: TGTGCCAGCAGCCCTAACAGGGGAACCGGGGAGCTGTTTTTT.

The V call is TRBV15, the J call TRBJ1-1; D perhaps matches TRBD1 (5 bases). Germline assignment: CDR1 LNHNV and CDR2 YYDKDF (reference sequence). The V end was cut by 0 bases, the J end by 11 bases, with 16 bases between. This CDR3 has 14 amino acids. The CDR3 coding sequence is TGTGCCACCAGCAGAGATACCGGAGGGGTAGGGGCTTTCTTT. This encodes CATSRDTGGVGAFF.

The chain links TRBV7-2 to TRBJ1-2; TRBD1 is a possible D gene (6 bases). The CDR3 sequence is 13 residues long. V dropped 1 base and J dropped 6 bases, with 9 bases sitting between them. Germline values: CDR1 SGHTA, CDR2 FQGNSA. This CDR3 is CASSLDREDGYTF. In DNA form, the CDR3 reads TGTGCCAGCAGCTTAGACAGGGAGGATGGCTACACCTTC.